The source of this T cell receptor beta chain is a study of T cells in Graves' hyperthyroidism and ophthalmopathy. Those patients with uncontrolled infection, other autoimmune disease, pregnancy or lactation were excluded. On this clonotype itself: As yet, its antigen is unknown.

The study's findings and limits: Ophthalmopathy was told apart from stable hyperthyroidism by a 13 V-J model.

Germline V lookup: CDR1 DFQATT, CDR2 SNEGSKA (reference sequence). The V end lost 6 bases, the J end lost 0 bases, and 15 bases lay between the germline ends. CDR3 length: 14 residues. The TCR beta CDR3 regions underwent amplification using RNA transcripts as the source. HTBI primers were used for first-round RT-PCR of the TCR CDR3. MiXCR, applied by TCRdb to the multiplex PCR reads, yields one record per CDR3 protein. This repertoire shows roughly 740,000 distinct CDR3 sequences, over 15% found once; its top ten account for roughly 8%. The TCR comes from a man younger than 35 with Graves' hyperthyroidism. The rearrangement joins TRBV20-1 to TRBJ2-7, with D perhaps matching TRBD1 (5 bases). Sequenced sample: blood. CDR3 amino acids: CSAGKTGSSYEQYF. In nucleotides, the CDR3 is TGCAGTGCCGGTAAAACAGGTTCCTCCTACGAGCAGTACTTC.